This T cell receptor beta chain was observed in a study of shared clonotypes between healthy human individuals. Sequencing was performed with immunoSEQ multiplex PCR; in TCRdb, only in-frame clones are kept and a portion is missing. The repertoire includes around 300,000 clones, around nine tenths of them detected once, and about 17% sits in the top ten. Germline loops: CDR1 SGHNT, CDR2 YYREEE (reference sequence). The CDR3 has 16 residues. J was trimmed by 1 base and V by 4 bases; bases with no gene match: 6. This receptor was obtained from a man aged 18 to 30 in good health. Material: memory CD8+ T cells sorted from blood. Subset noted: CD45RO+ cells pooled with CCR7-negative TemRA cells. The chain couples TRBV5-4 to TRBJ2-2; 8 bases align to TRBD1. The chain's CDR3 is CASSPPTGENTGELFF. CDR3 DNA: TGTGCCAGCAGCCCGCCGACAGGGGAGAACACCGGGGAGCTGTTTTTT.